This is a list of T cell receptor beta chains from one sample in a study of technical replicates of blood from several donors. The table came from immunoSEQ multiplex PCR; TCRdb's copy has only in-frame clones and leaves some out. This sample has about 80,000 clones; about nine tenths occur once, and the top ten carry 0.3% to 0.5%. The sample comprised T cells isolated from PBMCs. Every receptor here comes from a human donor in good health. The CDR3 runs from the conserved cysteine through the conserved F or W. The D gene is left open where the match is weak. Only some rows state a clone size, as once, few, many or a class for expanded clones.

v_gene	len	d_gene	j_gene	abundance	CDR3nt	CDR3aa
TRBV4-1	14	TRBD1	TRBJ2-1	NA	TGCGCCAGCAGCCAAGGAGGACAGGGAAATGAGCAGTTCTTC	CASSQGGQGNEQFF
TRBV7-2	14	NA	TRBJ2-7	once	TGTGCCAGCAGCGGAAGGGCGGGGACCTACGAGCAGTACTTC	CASSGRAGTYEQYF
TRBV28	14	NA	TRBJ1-5	NA	TGTGCCAGCATCGGCGACAGGAGTAATCAGCCCCAGCATTTT	CASIGDRSNQPQHF
TRBV2	13	NA	TRBJ1-1	NA	TGTGCCAGCATGAGACAGATGAACACTGAAGCTTTCTTT	CASMRQMNTEAFF
TRBV7-2	15	NA	TRBJ2-7	NA	TGTGCCAGCAATTCTGAGACAGGGACTCCCTACGAGCAGTACTTC	CASNSETGTPYEQYF
TRBV2	15	TRBD1	TRBJ1-1	NA	TGTGCCAGCAGTGCGGGACAGGGGGCGATCACTGAAGCTTTCTTT	CASSAGQGAITEAFF
TRBV5-4	14	TRBD2	TRBJ2-5	NA	TGTGCCAGCAGCTCACGAGCGGGAGGTGAGACCCAGTACTTC	CASSSRAGGETQYF
TRBV27	13	NA	TRBJ1-1	NA	TGTGCCAGCAGTTTTAGCCAGAACACTGAAGCTTTCTTT	CASSFSQNTEAFF
TRBV7-9	13	NA	TRBJ1-4	NA	TGTGCCAGCAGCCCCAGCGGACCTGAAAAACTGTTTTTT	CASSPSGPEKLFF
TRBV27	17	NA	TRBJ2-7	NA	TGTGCCAGCAGAAGATACTCATCCGGAGACTTAAGGTACGAGCAGTACTTC	CASRRYSSGDLRYEQYF
TRBV2	12	NA	TRBJ2-4	NA	TGTGCCAGCAGTATACAGGAAAACATTCAGTACTTC	CASSIQENIQYF
TRBV27	14	NA	TRBJ2-7	NA	TGTGCCAGCAGTTTAGAGGCAGCTTACTACGAGCAGTACTTC	CASSLEAAYYEQYF
TRBV5-1	13	TRBD2	TRBJ2-3	once	TGCGCCAGCAGCTTTGCGGGAGCAGATACGCAGTATTTT	CASSFAGADTQYF
TRBV7-2	18	TRBD2	TRBJ2-3	once	TGTGCCAGCAGCTCTATCGGACTAGCGGGAGGGAGCACAGATACGCAGTATTTT	CASSSIGLAGGSTDTQYF
TRBV19	13	NA	TRBJ2-7	NA	TGTGCCAGTAGTATTCGCGGGGTTTACGAGCAGTACTTC	CASSIRGVYEQYF
TRBV5-6	15	NA	TRBJ1-4	NA	TGTGCCAGCAGCCTAACCGCGTACCTTAATGAAAAACTGTTTTTT	CASSLTAYLNEKLFF
TRBV11-2	17	NA	TRBJ1-2	NA	TGTGCCAGCAGCTTAGGAGGGTCGGGCCGCCTAATAAGCGGCTACACCTTC	CASSLGGSGRLISGYTF
TRBV9	14	TRBD2	TRBJ2-5	once	TGTGCCAGCAGCGGATTAGCGGGAGCAGAGACCCAGTACTTC	CASSGLAGAETQYF
TRBV4-2	14	TRBD1	TRBJ1-2	NA	TGTGCCAGCAGCCAAGAGGACAGGGGTTATGGCTACACCTTC	CASSQEDRGYGYTF
TRBV30	16	TRBD2	TRBJ2-1	NA	TGTGCCTGGAGTGTACCGACTAGCGGGAGAGACAATGAGCAGTTCTTC	CAWSVPTSGRDNEQFF
TRBV4-3	16	NA	TRBJ2-2	NA	TGCGCCAGCAGCCAACCAGATGTCTCCAACACCGGGGAGCTGTTTTTT	CASSQPDVSNTGELFF
TRBV7-9	15	TRBD2	TRBJ2-5	NA	TGTGCCAGCAGCTTCGCCGGGGCGGGAGTAGAGACCCAGTACTTC	CASSFAGAGVETQYF
TRBV5-1	12	NA	TRBJ2-4	NA	TGCGCCAGCAGGGCGGAAACGAACATTCAGTACTTC	CASRAETNIQYF
TRBV4-1	16	NA	TRBJ2-2	NA	TGCGCCAGCAGCCAGGGAGACCGACCGACCACCGGGGAGCTGTTTTTT	CASSQGDRPTTGELFF
TRBV19	13	NA	TRBJ2-7	NA	TGTGCCAGTAGTCCCGGACTCTTCTACGAGCAGTACTTC	CASSPGLFYEQYF
TRBV4-1	17	NA	TRBJ2-2	NA	TGCGCCAGCAGCCAAGATGGGGGGGCAGCGGACACCGGGGAGCTGTTTTTT	CASSQDGGAADTGELFF
TRBV11-3	15	NA	TRBJ2-7	NA	TGTGCCAGCAGCTTAGGTTACGCTAGCTCCTACGAGCAGTACTTC	CASSLGYASSYEQYF
TRBV9	15	NA	TRBJ2-5	NA	TGTGCCAGCAGCGTATTTTTGGGCCACCAAGAGACCCAGTACTTC	CASSVFLGHQETQYF
TRBV28	14	NA	TRBJ2-3	NA	TGTGCCAGCAGTGGGGACAATAGCACAGATACGCAGTATTTT	CASSGDNSTDTQYF
TRBV5-1	14	TRBD1	TRBJ1-1	NA	TGCGCCAGCAGAGTACAGGGGGCTGACACTGAAGCTTTCTTT	CASRVQGADTEAFF
TRBV30	14	NA	TRBJ2-1	NA	TGTGCCTGGGAGGAATGGGGACTTTACAATGAGCAGTTCTTC	CAWEEWGLYNEQFF
TRBV19	14	NA	TRBJ1-5	NA	TGTGCCAGTAGTATTCTGGGGCCTCATCAGCCCCAGCATTTT	CASSILGPHQPQHF
TRBV5-6	15	TRBD2	TRBJ2-3	NA	TGTGCCAGCAGCGCACTAGCGGGACCCACAGATACGCAGTATTTT	CASSALAGPTDTQYF
TRBV27	15	TRBD2	TRBJ2-1	NA	TGTGCCAGCAGACTAGCGGGAGGCTCCTACAATGAGCAGTTCTTC	CASRLAGGSYNEQFF
TRBV6-5	14	NA	TRBJ1-2	NA	TGTGCCAGCGGCCAGAGGGAAGTGGCCTATGGCTACACCTTC	CASGQREVAYGYTF
TRBV6-6	13	TRBD1	TRBJ1-5	NA	TGTGCCAGCGCCACAGGGGCATCTCAGCCCCAGCATTTT	CASATGASQPQHF
TRBV18	19	TRBD1	TRBJ1-4	once	TGTGCCAGCTCAGGACCGACAGGGGCGCCGGGTGCAACTAATGAAAAACTGTTTTTT	CASSGPTGAPGATNEKLFF
TRBV28	15	NA	TRBJ2-2	NA	TGTGCCAGCAGTTTGGGGGACACACACACCGGGGAGCTGTTTTTT	CASSLGDTHTGELFF
TRBV30	13	NA	TRBJ2-1	NA	TGTGCCTCGAACGGGGGTAATGGAGAGGAGCAGTTCTTC	CASNGGNGEEQFF
TRBV29-1	13	TRBD1	TRBJ1-2	NA	TGCAGCGGTACAGGGGGCTACGGCTATGGCTACACCTTC	CSGTGGYGYGYTF
TRBV4-2	15	NA	TRBJ2-2	NA	TGTGCCAGCAGCCAAGATGACAGGAGCACCGGGGAGCTGTTTTTT	CASSQDDRSTGELFF
TRBV7-9	14	TRBD2	TRBJ2-1	once	TGTGCCAGCAGCTCACTAGCGGGAGTGGGTGAGCAGTTCTTC	CASSSLAGVGEQFF
TRBV2	16	NA	TRBJ2-3	NA	TGTGCCAGCAGTGAACTAGGGGGTCGGGGCACAGATACGCAGTATTTT	CASSELGGRGTDTQYF
TRBV9	18	NA	TRBJ2-6	NA	TGTGCCAGCAGCGACCCGGAGACCTACGGTTCTGGGGCCAACGTCCTGACTTTC	CASSDPETYGSGANVLTF
TRBV2	13	TRBD1	TRBJ2-7	NA	TGTGCCTCCAACCAGGGGGAGTGGTACGAGCAGTACTTC	CASNQGEWYEQYF
TRBV9	14	TRBD2	TRBJ2-7	NA	TGTGCCAGCAGCTCAGGACTAGCGGCCTACGAGCAGTACTTC	CASSSGLAAYEQYF
TRBV21-1	17	NA	TRBJ2-7	NA	TGTGCCAGCAGCCGCCCCTCCCGGGACAGGGTACCGTACGAGCAGTACTTC	CASSRPSRDRVPYEQYF
TRBV28	16	TRBD1	TRBJ1-5	NA	TGTGCCAGCAGTTCGAGACAGGGGGCTCCCAATCAGCCCCAGCATTTT	CASSSRQGAPNQPQHF
TRBV14	13	NA	TRBJ1-1	NA	TGTGCCAGCAGCCCGACAGAATATAGTGAAGCTTTCTTT	CASSPTEYSEAFF
TRBV7-3	13	NA	TRBJ1-2	NA	TGTGCCAGCAGCTTCGGGGGGGCCTATGGCTACACCTTC	CASSFGGAYGYTF
TRBV7-8	15	NA	TRBJ1-2	NA	TGTGCCAGCAGCACCCTCGGTACTGCTAACTATGGCTACACCTTC	CASSTLGTANYGYTF
TRBV6-6	15	NA	TRBJ2-1	NA	TGTGCCAGCAGTTACGCGGGTTACTCCTACAATGAGCAGTTCTTC	CASSYAGYSYNEQFF
TRBV7-3	15	NA	TRBJ2-3	NA	TGTGCCAGCAGCTTAACCGGTCTAGTTACAGATACGCAGTATTTT	CASSLTGLVTDTQYF